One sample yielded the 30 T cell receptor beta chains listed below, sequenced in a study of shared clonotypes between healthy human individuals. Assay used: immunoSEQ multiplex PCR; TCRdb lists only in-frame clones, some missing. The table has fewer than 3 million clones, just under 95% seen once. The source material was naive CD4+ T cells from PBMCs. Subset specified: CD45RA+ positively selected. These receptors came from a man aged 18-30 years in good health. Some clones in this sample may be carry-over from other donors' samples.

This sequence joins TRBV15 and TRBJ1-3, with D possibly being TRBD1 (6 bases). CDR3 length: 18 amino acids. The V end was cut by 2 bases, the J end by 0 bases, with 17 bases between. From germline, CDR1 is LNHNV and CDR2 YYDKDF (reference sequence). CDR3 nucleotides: TGTGCCACCAGCAGACGCGCCGGGACACTTCGCTCTGGAAACACCATATATTTT. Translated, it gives CATSRRAGTLRSGNTIYF.

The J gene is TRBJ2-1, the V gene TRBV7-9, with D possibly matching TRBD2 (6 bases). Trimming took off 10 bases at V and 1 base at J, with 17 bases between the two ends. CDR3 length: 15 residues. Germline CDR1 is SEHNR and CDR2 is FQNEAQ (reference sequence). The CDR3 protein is CATTGLLSSYNEQFF. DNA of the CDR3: TGTGCCACCACGGGACTCCTTTCTTCCTACAATGAGCAGTTCTTC.

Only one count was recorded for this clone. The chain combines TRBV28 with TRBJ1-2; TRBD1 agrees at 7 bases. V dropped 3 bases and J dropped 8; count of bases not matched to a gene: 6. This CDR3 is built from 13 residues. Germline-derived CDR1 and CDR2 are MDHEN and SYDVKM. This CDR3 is CASSFRDSRGYTF. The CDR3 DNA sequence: TGTGCCAGCAGTTTCCGGGACAGCAGGGGCTACACCTTC.

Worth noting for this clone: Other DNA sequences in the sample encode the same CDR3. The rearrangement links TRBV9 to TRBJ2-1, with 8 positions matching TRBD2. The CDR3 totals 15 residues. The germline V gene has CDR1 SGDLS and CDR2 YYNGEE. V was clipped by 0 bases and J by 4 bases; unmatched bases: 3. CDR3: CASSVGLAGYNEQFF. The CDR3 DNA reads TGTGCCAGCAGCGTAGGGTTAGCGGGATACAATGAGCAGTTCTTC.

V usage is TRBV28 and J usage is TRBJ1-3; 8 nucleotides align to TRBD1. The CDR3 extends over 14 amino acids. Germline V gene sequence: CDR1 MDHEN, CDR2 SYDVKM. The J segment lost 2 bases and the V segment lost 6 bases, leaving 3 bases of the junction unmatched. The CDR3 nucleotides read TGTGCCAGCAGGATACAGGGGGCTGGAAACACCATATATTTT. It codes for CASRIQGAGNTIYF.

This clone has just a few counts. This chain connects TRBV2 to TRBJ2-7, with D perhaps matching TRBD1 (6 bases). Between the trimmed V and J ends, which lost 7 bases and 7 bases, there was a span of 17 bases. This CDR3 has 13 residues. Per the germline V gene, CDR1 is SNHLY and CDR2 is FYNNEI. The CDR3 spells CASILTGTREQYF. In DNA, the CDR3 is TGTGCCAGCATCCTGACAGGAACTCGAGAGCAGTACTTC.

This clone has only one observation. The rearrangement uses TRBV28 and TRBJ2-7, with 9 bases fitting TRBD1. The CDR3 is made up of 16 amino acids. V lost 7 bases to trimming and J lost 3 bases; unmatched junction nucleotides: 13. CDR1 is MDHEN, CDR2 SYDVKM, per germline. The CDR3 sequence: CASTKQGALSFYEQYF. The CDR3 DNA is TGTGCCAGCACCAAACAGGGGGCCCTTTCTTTCTACGAGCAGTACTTC.

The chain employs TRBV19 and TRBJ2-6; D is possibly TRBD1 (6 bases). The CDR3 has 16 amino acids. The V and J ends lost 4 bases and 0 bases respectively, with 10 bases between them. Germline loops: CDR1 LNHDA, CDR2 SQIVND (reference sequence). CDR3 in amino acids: CASSNYRASGANVLTF. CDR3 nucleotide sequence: TGTGCCAGTAGTAATTACAGGGCCTCTGGGGCCAACGTCCTGACTTTC.

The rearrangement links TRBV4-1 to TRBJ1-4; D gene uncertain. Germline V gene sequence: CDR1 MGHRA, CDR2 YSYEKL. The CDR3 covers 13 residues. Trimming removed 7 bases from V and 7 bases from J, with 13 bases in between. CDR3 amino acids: CASKRPLTEKLFF. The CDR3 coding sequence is TGCGCCAGCAAACGACCCCTCACTGAAAAACTGTTTTTT.

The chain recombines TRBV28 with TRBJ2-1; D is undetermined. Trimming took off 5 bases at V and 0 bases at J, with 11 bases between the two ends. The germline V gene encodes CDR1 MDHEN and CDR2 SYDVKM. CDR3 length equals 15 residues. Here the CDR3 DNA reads TGTGCCAGCAGTCCCCGGACGGCCTCCTACAATGAGCAGTTCTTC. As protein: CASSPRTASYNEQFF.

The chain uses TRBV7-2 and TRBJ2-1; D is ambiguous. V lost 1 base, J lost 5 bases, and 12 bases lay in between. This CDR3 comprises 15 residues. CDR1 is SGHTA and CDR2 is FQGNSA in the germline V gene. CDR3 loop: CASSLVWARDNEQFF. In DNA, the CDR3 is TGTGCCAGCAGCTTAGTTTGGGCAAGGGACAATGAGCAGTTCTTC.

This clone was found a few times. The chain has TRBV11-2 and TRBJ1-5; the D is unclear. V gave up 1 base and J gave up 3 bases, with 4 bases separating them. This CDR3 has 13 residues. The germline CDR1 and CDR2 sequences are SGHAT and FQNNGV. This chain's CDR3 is CASSLVHNQPQHF. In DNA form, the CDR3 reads TGTGCCAGCAGCTTAGTCCACAATCAGCCCCAGCATTTT. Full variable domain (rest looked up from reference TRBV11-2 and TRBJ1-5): EAGVAQSPRYKIIEKRQSVAFWCNPISGHATLYWYQQILGQGPKLLIQFQNNGVVDDSQLPKDRFSAERLKGVDSTLKIQPAKLEDSAVYLCASSLVHNQPQHFGDGTRLSIL.

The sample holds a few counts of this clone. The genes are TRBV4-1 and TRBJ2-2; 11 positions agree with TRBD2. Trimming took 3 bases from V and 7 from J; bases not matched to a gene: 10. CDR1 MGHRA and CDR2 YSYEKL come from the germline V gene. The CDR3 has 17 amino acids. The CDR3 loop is CASSQLAGGPYGGELFF. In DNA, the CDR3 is TGCGCCAGCAGCCAGTTAGCGGGAGGGCCTTATGGCGGGGAGCTGTTTTTT.

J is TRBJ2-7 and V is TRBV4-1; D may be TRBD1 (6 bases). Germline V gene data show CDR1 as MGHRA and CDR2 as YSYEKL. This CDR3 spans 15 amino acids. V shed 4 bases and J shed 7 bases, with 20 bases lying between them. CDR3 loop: CASSRSSQGPVEQYF. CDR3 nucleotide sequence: TGCGCCAGCAGCCGGTCCAGCCAGGGGCCTGTTGAGCAGTACTTC.

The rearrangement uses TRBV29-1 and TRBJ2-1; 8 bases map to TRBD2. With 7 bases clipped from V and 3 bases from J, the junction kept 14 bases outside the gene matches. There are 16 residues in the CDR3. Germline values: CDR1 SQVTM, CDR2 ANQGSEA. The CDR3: CSALDLSGVLYNEQFF. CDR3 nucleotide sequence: TGCAGCGCCTTAGACCTTAGCGGGGTACTCTACAATGAGCAGTTCTTC.

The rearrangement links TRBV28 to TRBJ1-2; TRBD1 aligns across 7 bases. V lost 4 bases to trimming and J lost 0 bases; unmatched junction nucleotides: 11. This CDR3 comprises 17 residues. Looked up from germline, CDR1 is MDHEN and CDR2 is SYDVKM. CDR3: CASSSKGAVDPNYGYTF. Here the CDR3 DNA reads TGTGCCAGCAGTTCCAAGGGGGCCGTCGACCCTAACTATGGCTACACCTTC.

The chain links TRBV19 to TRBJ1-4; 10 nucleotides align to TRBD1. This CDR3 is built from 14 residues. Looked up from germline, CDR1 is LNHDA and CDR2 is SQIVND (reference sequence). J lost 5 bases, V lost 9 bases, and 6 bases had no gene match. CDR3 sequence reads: CASRDRGRNEKLFF. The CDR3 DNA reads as TGTGCCAGCCGGGACAGGGGTCGGAATGAAAAACTGTTTTTT.

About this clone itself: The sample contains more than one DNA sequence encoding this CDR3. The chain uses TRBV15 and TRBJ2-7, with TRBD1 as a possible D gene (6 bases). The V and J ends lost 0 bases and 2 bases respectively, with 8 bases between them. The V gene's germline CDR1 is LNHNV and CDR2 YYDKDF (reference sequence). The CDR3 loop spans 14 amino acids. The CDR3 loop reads CATSRDTGTYEQYF. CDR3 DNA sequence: TGTGCCACCAGCAGAGATACAGGGACCTACGAGCAGTACTTC. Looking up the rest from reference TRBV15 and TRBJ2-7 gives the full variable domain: DAMVIQNPRYQVTQFGKPVTLSCSQTLNHNVMYWYQQKSSQAPKLLFHYYDKDFNNEADTPDNFQSRRPNTSFCFLDIRSPGLGDTAMYLCATSRDTGTYEQYFGPGTRLTVT.

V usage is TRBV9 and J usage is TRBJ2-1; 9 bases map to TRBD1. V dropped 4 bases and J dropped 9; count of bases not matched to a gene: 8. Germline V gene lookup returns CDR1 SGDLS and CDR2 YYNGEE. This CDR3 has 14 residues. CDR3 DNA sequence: TGTGCCAGCAGCCCTGGACAGGGGTGGGGTGAGCAGTTCTTC. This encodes CASSPGQGWGEQFF.

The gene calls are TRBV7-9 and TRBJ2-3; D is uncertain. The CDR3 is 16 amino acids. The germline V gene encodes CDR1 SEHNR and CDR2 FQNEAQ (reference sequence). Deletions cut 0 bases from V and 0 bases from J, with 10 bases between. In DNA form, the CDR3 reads TGTGCCAGCAGCTTAGCGGAGACAATAAGCACAGATACGCAGTATTTT. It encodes CASSLAETISTDTQYF. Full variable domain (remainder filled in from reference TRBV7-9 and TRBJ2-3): DTGVSQNPRHKITKRGQNVTFRCDPISEHNRLYWYRQTLGQGPEFLTYFQNEAQLEKSRLLSDRFSAERPKGSFSTLEIQRTEQGDSAMYLCASSLAETISTDTQYFGPGTRLTVL.

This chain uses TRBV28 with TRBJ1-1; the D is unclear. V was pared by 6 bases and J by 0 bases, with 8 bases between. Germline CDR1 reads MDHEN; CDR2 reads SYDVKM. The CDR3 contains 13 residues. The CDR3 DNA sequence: TGTGCCAGCAGCACGCAATTGAACACTGAAGCTTTCTTT. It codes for CASSTQLNTEAFF. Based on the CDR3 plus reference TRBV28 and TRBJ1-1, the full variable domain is DVKVTQSSRYLVKRTGEKVFLECVQDMDHENMFWYRQDPGLGLRLIYFSYDVKMKEKGDIPEGYSVSREKKERFSLILESASTNQTSMYLCASSTQLNTEAFFGQGTRLTVV.

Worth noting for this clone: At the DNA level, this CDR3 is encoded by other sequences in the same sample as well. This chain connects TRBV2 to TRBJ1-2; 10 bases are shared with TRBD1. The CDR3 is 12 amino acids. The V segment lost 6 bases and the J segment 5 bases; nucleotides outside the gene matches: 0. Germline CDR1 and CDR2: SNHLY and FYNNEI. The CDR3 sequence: CASRDRGYGYTF. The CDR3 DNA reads TGTGCCAGCAGGGACAGGGGGTATGGCTACACCTTC.

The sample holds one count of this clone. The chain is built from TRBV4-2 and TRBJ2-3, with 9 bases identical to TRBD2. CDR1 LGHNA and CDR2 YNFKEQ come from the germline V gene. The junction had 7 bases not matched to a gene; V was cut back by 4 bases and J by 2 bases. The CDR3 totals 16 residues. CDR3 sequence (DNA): TGTGCCAGCAGCCGCGGGGGGGCTTCTCCCACAGATACGCAGTATTTT. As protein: CASSRGGASPTDTQYF.

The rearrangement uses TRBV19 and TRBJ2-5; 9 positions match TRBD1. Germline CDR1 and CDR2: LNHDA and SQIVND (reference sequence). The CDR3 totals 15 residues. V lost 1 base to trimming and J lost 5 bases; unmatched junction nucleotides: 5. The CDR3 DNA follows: TGTGCCAGTAGTATAGTTGGACAGGGGATGGAGACCCAGTACTTC. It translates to CASSIVGQGMETQYF.

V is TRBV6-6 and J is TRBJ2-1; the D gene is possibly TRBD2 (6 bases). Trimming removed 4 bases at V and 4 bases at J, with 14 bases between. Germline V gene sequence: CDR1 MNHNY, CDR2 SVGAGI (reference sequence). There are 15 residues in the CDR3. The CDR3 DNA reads TGTGCCAGCAGTTTAGACCGTAGCGGTTACAATGAGCAGTTCTTC. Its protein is CASSLDRSGYNEQFF.

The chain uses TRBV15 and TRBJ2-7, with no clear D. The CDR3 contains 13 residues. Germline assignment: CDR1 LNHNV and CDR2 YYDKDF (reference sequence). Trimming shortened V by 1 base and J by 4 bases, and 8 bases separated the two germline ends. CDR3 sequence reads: CATSRGATYEQYF. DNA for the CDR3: TGTGCCACCAGCAGAGGCGCTACATACGAGCAGTACTTC.

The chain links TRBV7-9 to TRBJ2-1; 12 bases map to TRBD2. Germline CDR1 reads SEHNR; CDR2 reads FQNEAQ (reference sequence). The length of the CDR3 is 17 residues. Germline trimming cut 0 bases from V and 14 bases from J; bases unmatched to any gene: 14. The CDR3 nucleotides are TGTGCCAGCAGCTTAGCGGAAGGAGGACTAGCGGGACTTCGGGAGTTCTTC. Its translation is CASSLAEGGLAGLREFF. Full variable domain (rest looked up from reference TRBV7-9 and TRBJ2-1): DTGVSQNPRHKITKRGQNVTFRCDPISEHNRLYWYRQTLGQGPEFLTYFQNEAQLEKSRLLSDRFSAERPKGSFSTLEIQRTEQGDSAMYLCASSLAEGGLAGLREFFGPGTRLTVL.

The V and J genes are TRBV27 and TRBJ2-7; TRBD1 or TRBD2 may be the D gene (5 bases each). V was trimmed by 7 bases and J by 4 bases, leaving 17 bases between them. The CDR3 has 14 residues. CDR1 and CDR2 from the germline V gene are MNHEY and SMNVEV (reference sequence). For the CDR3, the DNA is TGTGCCAGCATCGCGACAGTGGGAGTTTACGAGCAGTACTTC. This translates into CASIATVGVYEQYF.

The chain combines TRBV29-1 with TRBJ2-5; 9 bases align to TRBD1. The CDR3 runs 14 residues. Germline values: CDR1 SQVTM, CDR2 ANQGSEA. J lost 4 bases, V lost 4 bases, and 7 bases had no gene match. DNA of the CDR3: TGCAGCGTTGGCGGACAGGGGCTAGTAGAGACCCAGTACTTC. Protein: CSVGGQGLVETQYF. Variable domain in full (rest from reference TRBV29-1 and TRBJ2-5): SAVISQKPSRDICQRGTSLTIQCQVDSQVTMMFWYRQQPGQSLTLIATANQGSEATYESGFVIDKFPISRPNLTFSTLTVSNMSPEDSSIYLCSVGGQGLVETQYFGPGTRLLVL.

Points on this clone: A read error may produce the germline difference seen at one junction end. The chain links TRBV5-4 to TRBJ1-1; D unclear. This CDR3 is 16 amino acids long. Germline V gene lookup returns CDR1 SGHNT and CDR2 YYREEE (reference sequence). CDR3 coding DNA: TGTGCCAGCGGCTTGGAGGCAGTCGGCATGAACACTGAAGCTTTCTTT. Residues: CASGLEAVGMNTEAFF.